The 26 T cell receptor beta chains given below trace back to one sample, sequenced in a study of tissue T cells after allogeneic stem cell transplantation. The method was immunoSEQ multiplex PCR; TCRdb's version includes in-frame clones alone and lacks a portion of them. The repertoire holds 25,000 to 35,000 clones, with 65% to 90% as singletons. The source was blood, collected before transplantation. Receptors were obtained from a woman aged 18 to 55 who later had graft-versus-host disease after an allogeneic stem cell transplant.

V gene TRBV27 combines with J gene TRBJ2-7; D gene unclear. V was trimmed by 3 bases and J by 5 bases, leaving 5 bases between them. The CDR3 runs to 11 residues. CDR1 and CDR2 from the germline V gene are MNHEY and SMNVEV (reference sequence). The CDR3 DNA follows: TGTGCCAGCAGTTTCCTTAACGAGCAGTACTTC. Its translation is CASSFLNEQYF.

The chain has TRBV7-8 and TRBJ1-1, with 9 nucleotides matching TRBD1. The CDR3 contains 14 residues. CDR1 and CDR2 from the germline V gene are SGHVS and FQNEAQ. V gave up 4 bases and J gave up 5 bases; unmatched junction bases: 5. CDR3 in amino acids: CASSSGQGYTEAFF. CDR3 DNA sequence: TGTGCCAGCAGCTCGGGACAGGGTTATACTGAAGCTTTCTTT.

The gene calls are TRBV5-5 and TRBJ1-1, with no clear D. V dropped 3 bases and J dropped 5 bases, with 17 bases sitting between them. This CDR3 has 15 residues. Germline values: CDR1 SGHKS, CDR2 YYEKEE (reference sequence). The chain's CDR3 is CASSSGGVLRTEAFF. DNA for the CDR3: TGTGCCAGCAGCTCGGGTGGGGTACTGAGGACTGAAGCTTTCTTT.

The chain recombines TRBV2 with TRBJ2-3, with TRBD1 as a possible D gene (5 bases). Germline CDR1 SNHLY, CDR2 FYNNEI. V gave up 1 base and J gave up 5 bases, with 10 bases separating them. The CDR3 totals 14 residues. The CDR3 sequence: CASSEVRVGDTQYF. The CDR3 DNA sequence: TGTGCCAGCAGTGAAGTCAGGGTAGGAGATACGCAGTATTTT.

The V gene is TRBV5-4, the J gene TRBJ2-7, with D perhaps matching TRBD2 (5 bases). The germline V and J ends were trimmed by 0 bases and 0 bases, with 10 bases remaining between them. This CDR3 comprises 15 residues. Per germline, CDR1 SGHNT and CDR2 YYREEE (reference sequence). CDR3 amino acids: CASSLGPGYSYEQYF. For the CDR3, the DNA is TGTGCCAGCAGCTTGGGGCCGGGGTACTCCTACGAGCAGTACTTC.

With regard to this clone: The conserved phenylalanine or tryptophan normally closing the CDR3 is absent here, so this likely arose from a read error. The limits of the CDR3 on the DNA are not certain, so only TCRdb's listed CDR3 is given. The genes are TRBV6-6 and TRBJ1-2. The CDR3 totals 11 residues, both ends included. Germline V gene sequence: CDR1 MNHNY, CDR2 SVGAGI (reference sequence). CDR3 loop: CASKGSTKQNI.

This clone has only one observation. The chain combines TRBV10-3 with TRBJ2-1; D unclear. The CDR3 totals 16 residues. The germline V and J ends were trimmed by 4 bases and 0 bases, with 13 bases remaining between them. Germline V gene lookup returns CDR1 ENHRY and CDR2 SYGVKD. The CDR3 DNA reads TGTGCCATCAGTGTGAAGCAGGCAAGCTCCTACAATGAGCAGTTCTTC. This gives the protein CAISVKQASSYNEQFF.

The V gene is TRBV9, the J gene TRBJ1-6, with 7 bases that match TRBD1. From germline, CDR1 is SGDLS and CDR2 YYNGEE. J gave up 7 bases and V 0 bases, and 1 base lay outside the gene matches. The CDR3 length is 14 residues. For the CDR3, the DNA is TGTGCCAGCAGCGTAGACAGGGGAAATTCACCCCTCCACTTT. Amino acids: CASSVDRGNSPLHF. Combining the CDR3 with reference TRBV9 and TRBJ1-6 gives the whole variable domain DSGVTQTPKHLITATGQRVTLRCSPRSGDLSVYWYQQSLDQGLQFLIQYYNGEERAKGNILERFSAQQFPDLHSELNLSSLELGDSALYFCASSVDRGNSPLHFGNGTRLTVT.

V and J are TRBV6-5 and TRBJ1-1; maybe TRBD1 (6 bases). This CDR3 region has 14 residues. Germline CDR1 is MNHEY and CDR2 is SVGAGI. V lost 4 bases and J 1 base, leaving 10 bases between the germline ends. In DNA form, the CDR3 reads TGTGCCAGCAGTTGGGGGCGAAAGAACACTGAAGCTTTCTTT. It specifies CASSWGRKNTEAFF.

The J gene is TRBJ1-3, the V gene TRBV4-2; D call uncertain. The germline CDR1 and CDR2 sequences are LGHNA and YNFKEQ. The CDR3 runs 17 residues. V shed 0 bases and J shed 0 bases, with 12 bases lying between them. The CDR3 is CASSQEVGLSSGNTIYF. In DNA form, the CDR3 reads TGTGCCAGCAGCCAAGAGGTCGGATTAAGCTCTGGAAACACCATATATTTT.

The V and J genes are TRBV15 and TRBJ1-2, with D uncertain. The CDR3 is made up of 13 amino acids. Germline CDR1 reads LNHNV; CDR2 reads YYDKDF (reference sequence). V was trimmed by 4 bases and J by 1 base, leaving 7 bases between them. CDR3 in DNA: TGTGCCACCAGCATCGGAAGTAACTATGGCTACACCTTC. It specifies CATSIGSNYGYTF.

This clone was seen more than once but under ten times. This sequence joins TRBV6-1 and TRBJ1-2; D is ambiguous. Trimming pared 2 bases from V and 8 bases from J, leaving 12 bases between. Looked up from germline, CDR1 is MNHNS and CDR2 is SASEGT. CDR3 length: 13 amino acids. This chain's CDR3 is CASSERARSGYTF. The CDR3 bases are TGTGCCAGCAGTGAAAGGGCTCGTTCGGGCTACACCTTC.

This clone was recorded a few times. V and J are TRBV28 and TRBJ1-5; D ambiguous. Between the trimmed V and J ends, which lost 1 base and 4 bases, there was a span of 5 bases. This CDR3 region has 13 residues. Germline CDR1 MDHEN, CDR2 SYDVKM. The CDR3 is CASSLSINQPQHF. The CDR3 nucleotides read TGTGCCAGCAGTTTATCAATAAATCAGCCCCAGCATTTT.

Written as DNA, the CDR3 is TGTGCCAGCAGCTTAAGACCCACGTCGACTGGAAACACCATATATTTT. Translation: CASSLRPTSTGNTIYF. The genes are TRBV11-1 and TRBJ1-3; D ambiguous. CDR1 SGHAT and CDR2 FQDESV come from the germline V gene (reference sequence). CDR3 length: 16 residues. V was shortened by 2 bases and J by 2 bases, with 13 bases between the two germline ends.

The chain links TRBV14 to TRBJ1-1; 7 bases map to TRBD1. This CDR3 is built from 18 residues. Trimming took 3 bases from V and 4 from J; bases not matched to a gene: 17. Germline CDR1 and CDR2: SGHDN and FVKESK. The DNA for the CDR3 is TGTGCCAGCAGCCAGAACAGAAGACGACAGGGATTCATCACTGAAGCTTTCTTT. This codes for CASSQNRRRQGFITEAFF.

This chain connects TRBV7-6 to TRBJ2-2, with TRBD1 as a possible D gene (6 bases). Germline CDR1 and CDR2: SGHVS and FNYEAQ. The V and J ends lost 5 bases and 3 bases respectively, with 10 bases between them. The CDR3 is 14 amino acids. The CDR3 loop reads CASSPRTDTGELFF. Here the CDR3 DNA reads TGTGCCAGCAGCCCCCGGACAGACACCGGGGAGCTGTTTTTT. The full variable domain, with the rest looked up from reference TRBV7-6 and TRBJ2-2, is GAGVSQSPRYKVTKRGQDVALRCDPISGHVSLYWYRQALGQGPEFLTYFNYEAQQDKSGLPNDRFSAERPEGSISTLTIQRTEQRDSAMYRCASSPRTDTGELFFGEGSRLTVL.

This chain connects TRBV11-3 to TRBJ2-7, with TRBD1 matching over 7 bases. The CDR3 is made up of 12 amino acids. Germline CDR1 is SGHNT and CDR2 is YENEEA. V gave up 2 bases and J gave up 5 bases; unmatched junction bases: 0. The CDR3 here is CASSLTGDEQYF. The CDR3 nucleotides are TGTGCCAGCAGCTTAACAGGGGACGAGCAGTACTTC.

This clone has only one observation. This CDR3 is CASRLGTDTDTQYF. CDR3 nucleotide sequence: TGTGCCAGCAGGCTGGGAACAGACACAGATACGCAGTATTTT. The V call is TRBV2, the J call TRBJ2-3; D remains unclear. Germline-derived CDR1 and CDR2 are SNHLY and FYNNEI. CDR3 size: 14 residues. V lost 6 bases and J 2 bases, leaving 12 bases between the germline ends.

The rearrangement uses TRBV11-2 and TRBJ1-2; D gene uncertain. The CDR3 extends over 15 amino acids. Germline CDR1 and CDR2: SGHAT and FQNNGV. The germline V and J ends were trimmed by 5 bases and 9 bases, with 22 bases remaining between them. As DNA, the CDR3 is TGTGCCAGCAGCCACCCAGGACCCAACGCCTTCAGCTACACCTTC. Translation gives CASSHPGPNAFSYTF.

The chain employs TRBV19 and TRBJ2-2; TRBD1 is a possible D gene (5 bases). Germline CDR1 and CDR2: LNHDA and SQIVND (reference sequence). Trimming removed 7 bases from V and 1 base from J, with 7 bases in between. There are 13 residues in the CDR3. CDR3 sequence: CASMTENTGELFF. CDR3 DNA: TGTGCCAGTATGACAGAGAACACCGGGGAGCTGTTTTTT. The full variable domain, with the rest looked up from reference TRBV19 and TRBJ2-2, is DGGITQSPKYLFRKEGQNVTLSCEQNLNHDAMYWYRQDPGQGLRLIYYSQIVNDFQKGDIAEGYSVSREKKESFPLTVTSAQKNPTAFYLCASMTENTGELFFGEGSRLTVL.

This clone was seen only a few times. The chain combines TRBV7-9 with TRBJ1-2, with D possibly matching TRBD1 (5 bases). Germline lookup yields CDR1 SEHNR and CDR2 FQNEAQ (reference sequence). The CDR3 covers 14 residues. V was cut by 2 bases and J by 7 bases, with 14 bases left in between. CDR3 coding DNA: TGTGCCAGCAGCTTAATTGCCGCCGGGGCTGGCTACACCTTC. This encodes CASSLIAAGAGYTF.

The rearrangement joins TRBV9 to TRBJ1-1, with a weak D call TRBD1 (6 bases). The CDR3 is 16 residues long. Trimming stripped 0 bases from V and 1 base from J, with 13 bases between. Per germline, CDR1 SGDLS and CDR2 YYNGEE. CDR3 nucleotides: TGTGCCAGCAGCGTAGAAGGGGGAAGGGGGAACACTGAAGCTTTCTTT. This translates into CASSVEGGRGNTEAFF. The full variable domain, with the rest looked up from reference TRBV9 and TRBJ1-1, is DSGVTQTPKHLITATGQRVTLRCSPRSGDLSVYWYQQSLDQGLQFLIQYYNGEERAKGNILERFSAQQFPDLHSELNLSSLELGDSALYFCASSVEGGRGNTEAFFGQGTRLTVV.

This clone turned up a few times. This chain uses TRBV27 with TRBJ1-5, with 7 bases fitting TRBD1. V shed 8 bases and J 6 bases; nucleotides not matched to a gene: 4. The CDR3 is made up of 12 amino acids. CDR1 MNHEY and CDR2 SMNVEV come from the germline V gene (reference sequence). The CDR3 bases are TGTGCCAGCCAGGGGGTAGGTCAGCCCCAGCATTTT. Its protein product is CASQGVGQPQHF.

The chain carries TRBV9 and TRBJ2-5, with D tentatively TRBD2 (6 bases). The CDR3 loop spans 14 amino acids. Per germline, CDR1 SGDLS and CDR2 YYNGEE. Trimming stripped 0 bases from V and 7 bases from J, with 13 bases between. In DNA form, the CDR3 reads TGTGCCAGCAGCGTAGCTACGGGCGGGGTGACCCAGTACTTC. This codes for CASSVATGGVTQYF.

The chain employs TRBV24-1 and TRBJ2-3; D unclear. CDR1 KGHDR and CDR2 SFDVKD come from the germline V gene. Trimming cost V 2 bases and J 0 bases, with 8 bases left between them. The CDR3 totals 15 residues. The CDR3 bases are TGTGCCACCAGTGATTCTGGGTTAAGCACAGATACGCAGTATTTT. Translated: CATSDSGLSTDTQYF.

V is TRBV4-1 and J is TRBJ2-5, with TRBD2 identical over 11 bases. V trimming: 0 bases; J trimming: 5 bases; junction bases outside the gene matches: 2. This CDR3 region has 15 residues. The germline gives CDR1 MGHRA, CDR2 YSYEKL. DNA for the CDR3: TGCGCCAGCAGCCAAGATGCTAGCGGGAGGGAGACCCAGTACTTC. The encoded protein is CASSQDASGRETQYF.